Listed below are T cell receptor beta chains from one sample, sequenced in a study of T-cell memory formation after mild COVID-19. TCRdb analysed the 5' RACE reads with MiXCR anew, one entry per CDR3 protein. The sample contains around 310,000 distinct CDR3 sequences, roughly an eighth of which appear only once. Material: PBMCs or a T cell subset sorted from them (not recorded which). The source of these receptors is a man younger than 30 who had mild COVID-19 (a few samples of this study predate the infection). Cell type and time point are not known. The CDR3 runs from the conserved cysteine through the conserved F or W. Size values are once, few and many counts, or a class for expanded clones, and some rows have none.

clone size,J gene,V gene,CDR3 protein
few,TRBJ2-7,TRBV6-5,CASSYSLSVREQYF
many,TRBJ2-7,TRBV5-1,CASSLGDSRSYEQYF
few,TRBJ2-5,TRBV5-1,CASSANSGVGETQYF
few,TRBJ2-7,TRBV4-2,CASSQGLEMEQYF
few,TRBJ2-1,TRBV10-3,CAILKYNEQFF
.,TRBJ1-6,TRBV2,CASPSGASLNSPLHF
.,TRBJ2-7,TRBV11-2,CASSFPVSSYEQYF
.,TRBJ2-3,TRBV30,CAWSASIGLVGVWADTQYF
.,TRBJ1-5,TRBV20-1,CSASTGGQPQHF
.,TRBJ1-1,TRBV3-1,CASSQVLSYTEAFF
few,TRBJ1-2,TRBV29-1,CSVEDPPETSLGYTF
.,TRBJ2-7,TRBV14,CASSPAGGQVEQYF
few,TRBJ2-5,TRBV9,CASSVEAGTQHQETQYF
few,TRBJ2-7,TRBV3-1,CASSQDGSSSYEQYF
many,TRBJ1-5,TRBV4-3,CASSQNGEGASQPQHF
.,TRBJ2-2,TRBV11-2,CASSTGTGDAGELFF
few,TRBJ1-5,TRBV6-2/TRBV6-3,CASSPPRQGQNQPQHF
few,TRBJ1-1,TRBV20-1,CSARPENTEAFF
many,TRBJ1-1,TRBV7-2,CASSLGGLLLNTEAFF
few,TRBJ1-2,TRBV21-1,CASSQQEPYSYGYTF
few,TRBJ2-3,TRBV7-2,CASSSRRGRTDTQYF
few,TRBJ2-2,TRBV7-3,CASSLTQANTGELFF
.,TRBJ2-3,TRBV7-2,CASSLRDRSTDTQYF
.,TRBJ2-3,TRBV20-1,CSAPSGGASDTQYF
.,TRBJ2-1,TRBV6-5,CATRRRLRYNEQFF
.,TRBJ2-3,TRBV5-1,CASTFTGRLTDTQYF
.,TRBJ2-2,TRBV14,CASRPQGPGELFF
few,TRBJ2-1,TRBV20-1,CSASPSRTGQFF
.,TRBJ2-3,TRBV5-1,CASSLAGTNTDTQYF
few,TRBJ2-1,TRBV19,CASSRQGANERFF
.,TRBJ2-7,TRBV4-2,CASSPGWGGNEQYF
.,TRBJ1-5,TRBV7-2,CASRGTLNQPQHF
.,TRBJ1-5,TRBV4-1,CASSHPTGGNQPQHF
few,TRBJ1-2,TRBV24-1,CATSDFYRNYGYTF
many,TRBJ2-3,TRBV12-5,CASARTGGEGTDTQYF
few,TRBJ2-3,TRBV5-1,CASSRTGGPDTQYF
few,TRBJ1-5,TRBV10-2,CASGNLQGNQPQHF
few,TRBJ1-3,TRBV20-1,CSAKRLGNTIYF
.,TRBJ2-2,TRBV7-9,CASSPQLAGGPGELFF
.,TRBJ2-2,TRBV7-9,CASSPPSYANTGELFF
few,TRBJ2-5,TRBV7-2,CASSHGLPRAETQYF
few,TRBJ1-2,TRBV12-3/TRBV12-4,CASMGGAAGSNYGYTF
.,TRBJ1-2,TRBV6-5,CASSPGPSNYGYTF
few,TRBJ2-2,TRBV9,CASSSTSSPTGAELFF
few,TRBJ2-7,TRBV4-3,CASSQDWGGKGEQYF
many,TRBJ1-1,TRBV11-2,CASRSGTGRTNTEAFF
many,TRBJ2-5,TRBV12-3/TRBV12-4,CASSLSRGFQYF
many,TRBJ1-1,TRBV5-8,CASSFSGVVTEAFF
few,TRBJ2-2,TRBV9,CASSAPANTGELFF
.,TRBJ2-5,TRBV7-2,CASSPPGGRVETQYF
many,TRBJ2-3,TRBV5-1,CASSLENRRADTQYF
many,TRBJ1-2,TRBV7-3,CASSLEGGYGYTF
few,TRBJ1-6,TRBV7-9,CASRRTGDSPLHF